These 16 T cell receptor beta chains originate from one sample sequenced in a study of blood T cell repertoires in COVID-19. Sequenced by immunoSEQ multiplex PCR; TCRdb stores in-frame clones only, minus some. This table has about 260,000 clones, 88% appearing once. Sequenced: peripheral blood. Receptor source: a human donor in a cohort sampled during active COVID-19.

The rearrangement uses TRBV9 and TRBJ2-7; D possibly corresponds to TRBD2 (6 bases). With 0 bases removed from V and 4 bases from J, the gap between germline ends came to 20 bases. This CDR3 is 17 amino acids long. Per germline, CDR1 SGDLS and CDR2 YYNGEE. The CDR3 is CASSVGYGSPPGYEQYF. The CDR3 coding sequence is TGTGCCAGCAGCGTAGGGTACGGGAGTCCCCCTGGGTACGAGCAGTACTTC.

Only a few counts were recorded for this clone. This chain connects TRBV15 to TRBJ1-5; 8 bases are shared with TRBD1. The CDR3 length is 16 residues. Germline V gives CDR1 LNHNV, CDR2 YYDKDF (reference sequence). The V and J ends lost 3 bases and 5 bases, in that order; junction bases with no gene match: 9. CDR3 bases: TGTGCCACCAGCAGGGGAGGACAGGGAGCCTATCAGCCCCAGCATTTT. Its protein product is CATSRGGQGAYQPQHF.

The chain combines TRBV7-9 with TRBJ2-7; D is ambiguous. Germline CDR1 is SEHNR and CDR2 is FQNEAQ (reference sequence). V dropped 5 bases and J dropped 4 bases, with 6 bases sitting between them. This CDR3 region has 11 residues. DNA for the CDR3: TGTGCCAGCAGCACACCATACGAGCAGTACTTC. This translates into CASSTPYEQYF.

The chain has TRBV19 and TRBJ1-6; D ambiguous. The CDR3 is 15 residues long. V was clipped by 0 bases and J by 9 bases, with 12 bases between them. The germline CDR1 and CDR2 sequences are LNHDA and SQIVND (reference sequence). The CDR3 DNA is TGTGCCAGTAGTATAGAACCCCGGTACGGTTCACCCCTCCACTTT. Amino acid sequence: CASSIEPRYGSPLHF.

This chain connects TRBV27 to TRBJ2-2; 9 nucleotides match TRBD2. CDR1 is MNHEY and CDR2 is SMNVEV in the germline V gene (reference sequence). The J segment lost 5 bases and the V segment lost 0 bases, leaving 7 bases of the junction unmatched. The CDR3 has 17 amino acids. The CDR3 DNA reads TGTGCCAGCAGTTTATCGGTTTTAGCGGGGGATACCGGGGAGCTGTTTTTT. This encodes CASSLSVLAGDTGELFF.

This chain links TRBV12-3 or TRBV12-4 with TRBJ2-7, with unresolved D. The CDR3 runs to 11 residues. Trimming left V 4 bases short and J 9 bases short, with 10 bases between. The CDR3 loop reads CASSSGPGQYF. CDR3 DNA: TGTGCCAGCAGTTCTGGCCCGGGGCAGTACTTC.

This clone was seen at least ten times. The rearrangement uses TRBV30 and TRBJ1-6; a possible D gene is TRBD1 (5 bases). Germline values: CDR1 GTSNPN, CDR2 SVGIG (reference sequence). This CDR3 region has 15 residues. Trimming removed 6 bases at V and 0 bases at J, with 12 bases between. The CDR3 DNA reads as TGTGCCTGTCAAAGTGACAGCTCCTATAATTCACCCCTCCACTTT. Translated: CACQSDSSYNSPLHF.

The V call is TRBV7-2, the J call TRBJ1-2, with TRBD1 matching over 8 bases. CDR1 is SGHTA, CDR2 FQGNSA, per germline. CDR3 length: 15 residues. The V and J ends lost 4 bases and 8 bases, in that order; junction bases with no gene match: 12. CDR3 region: CASSSTTGGNGGYTF. The CDR3 coding sequence is TGTGCCAGCAGCTCCACCACAGGGGGGAATGGAGGCTACACCTTC.

The chain uses TRBV28 and TRBJ2-7; D may be TRBD2 (5 bases). V shed 3 bases and J shed 1 base, with 10 bases lying between them. The CDR3 runs 14 residues. Per germline, CDR1 MDHEN and CDR2 SYDVKM. The CDR3 DNA sequence: TGTGCCAGCAGTTTCCCCATAGCGTCCTACGAGCAGTACTTC. Amino acid sequence: CASSFPIASYEQYF.

The CDR3 DNA reads TGTGCCAGCAGCTTGTCTTCGGCGGACATTCAGTACTTC. This translates into CASSLSSADIQYF. The chain combines TRBV5-4 with TRBJ2-4; unclear D gene. Trimming removed 1 base from V and 8 bases from J, with 10 bases in between. This CDR3 has 13 amino acids. Germline V gives CDR1 SGHNT, CDR2 YYREEE (reference sequence). Together with reference TRBV5-4 and TRBJ2-4, the CDR3 gives the full variable domain: ETGVTQSPTHLIKTRGQQVTLRCSSQSGHNTVSWYQQALGQGPQFIFQYYREEENGRGNFPPRFSGLQFPNYSSELNVNALELDDSALYLCASSLSSADIQYFGAGTRLSVL.

This clone has a single count. CDR3 sequence reads: CASSLDSHGYTF. For the CDR3, the DNA is TGTGCCAGCAGCTTAGACTCACATGGCTACACCTTC. The V gene is TRBV7-2, the J gene TRBJ1-2; D uncertain. Trimming stripped 1 base from V and 6 bases from J, with 6 bases between. In germline, CDR1 is SGHTA, CDR2 FQGNSA. CDR3 length equals 12 residues.

This clone has only one observation. The junction departs from the called germline gene at one end, perhaps through a read error. The chain couples TRBV6-5 to TRBJ2-7; 10 bases match TRBD1. The germline V gene encodes CDR1 MNHEY and CDR2 SVGAGI. The CDR3 totals 15 residues. CDR3 coding DNA: TGTGCCAGCAGTTTCTACCGGGACAGGGGCTACAAGCAGTACTTC. Protein: CASSFYRDRGYKQYF.

The genes are TRBV7-8 and TRBJ2-7, with no clear D. The ends were cut back, 5 bases at V and 3 bases at J, with 11 bases in the middle. Germline V CDR1 and CDR2: SGHVS, FQNEAQ. The CDR3 consists of 13 residues. The CDR3 reads CASSPNLDYEQYF. CDR3 nucleotide sequence: TGTGCCAGCAGCCCCAATCTAGACTACGAGCAGTACTTC.

The chain is built from TRBV5-1 and TRBJ1-5; possible D gene TRBD1, 5 bases. The CDR3 is 15 residues long. Germline lookup yields CDR1 SGHRS and CDR2 YFSETQ. The V and J ends lost 7 bases and 0 bases respectively, with 14 bases between them. Written as DNA, the CDR3 is TGCGCCAGCTCCCCCGACAGCTATAGCAATCAGCCCCAGCATTTT. This encodes CASSPDSYSNQPQHF.

The gene calls are TRBV7-8 and TRBJ2-7; 8 nucleotides align to TRBD2. This CDR3 has 14 amino acids. V gave up 5 bases and J gave up 4 bases; unmatched junction bases: 7. CDR1 SGHVS and CDR2 FQNEAQ come from the germline V gene. In DNA, the CDR3 is TGTGCCAGCAGCCTCCAGCGGGAGCTTTACGAGCAGTACTTC. Its protein is CASSLQRELYEQYF. Full variable domain (rest looked up from reference TRBV7-8 and TRBJ2-7): GAGVSQSPRYKVAKRGQDVALRCDPISGHVSLFWYQQALGQGPEFLTYFQNEAQLDKSGLPSDRFFAERPEGSVSTLKIQRTQQEDSAVYLCASSLQRELYEQYFGPGTRLTVT.

V gene TRBV19 combines with J gene TRBJ1-3; D gene uncertain. Germline V lookup: CDR1 LNHDA, CDR2 SQIVND (reference sequence). Trimming removed 0 bases at V and 0 bases at J, with 9 bases between. This CDR3 has 16 residues. The CDR3 sequence: CASSIDPGSSGNTIYF. CDR3 coding DNA: TGTGCCAGTAGTATAGATCCGGGGAGCTCTGGAAACACCATATATTTT.